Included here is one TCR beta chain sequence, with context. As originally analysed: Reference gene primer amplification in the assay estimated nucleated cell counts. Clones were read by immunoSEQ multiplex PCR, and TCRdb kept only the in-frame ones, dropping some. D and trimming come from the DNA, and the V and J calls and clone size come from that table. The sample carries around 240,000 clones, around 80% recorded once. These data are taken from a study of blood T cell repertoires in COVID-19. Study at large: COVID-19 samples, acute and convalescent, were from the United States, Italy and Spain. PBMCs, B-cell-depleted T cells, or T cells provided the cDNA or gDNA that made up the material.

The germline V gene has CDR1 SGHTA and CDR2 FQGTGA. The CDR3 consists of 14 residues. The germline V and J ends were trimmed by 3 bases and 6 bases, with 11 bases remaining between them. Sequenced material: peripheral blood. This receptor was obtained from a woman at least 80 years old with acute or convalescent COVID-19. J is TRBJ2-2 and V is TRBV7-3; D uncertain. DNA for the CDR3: TGTGCCAGCAGCTTCCAGAGGTCGGCCGGGGAGCTGTTTTTT. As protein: CASSFQRSAGELFF.